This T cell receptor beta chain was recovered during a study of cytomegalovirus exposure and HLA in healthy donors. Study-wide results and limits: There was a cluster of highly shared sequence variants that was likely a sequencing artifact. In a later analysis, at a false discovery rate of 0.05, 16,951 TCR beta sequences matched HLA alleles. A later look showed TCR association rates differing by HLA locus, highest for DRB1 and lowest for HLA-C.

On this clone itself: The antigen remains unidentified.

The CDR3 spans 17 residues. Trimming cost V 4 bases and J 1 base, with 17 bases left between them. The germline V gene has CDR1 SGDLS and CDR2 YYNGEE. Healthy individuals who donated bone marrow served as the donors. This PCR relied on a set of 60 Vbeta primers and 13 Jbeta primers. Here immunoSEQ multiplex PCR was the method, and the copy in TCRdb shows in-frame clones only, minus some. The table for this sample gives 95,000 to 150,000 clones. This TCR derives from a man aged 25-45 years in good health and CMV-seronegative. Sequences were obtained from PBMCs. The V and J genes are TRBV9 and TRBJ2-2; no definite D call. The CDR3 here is CASSPTGVEENTGELFF. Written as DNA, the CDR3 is TGTGCCAGCAGCCCTACCGGAGTAGAAGAGAACACCGGGGAGCTGTTTTTT.